Below, one T cell receptor (beta chain) is given with its context. This entry comes from a study of blood T cell repertoires in COVID-19. Looking at the study overall: Acute and convalescent COVID-19 samples came from the United States, Italy and Spain. T cells, B-cell-depleted T cells, or PBMCs supplied cDNA or gDNA.

In the source study's methods: From reference gene primer amplification, estimates of nucleated cell counts were derived. Profiling relied on immunoSEQ multiplex PCR, and the TCRdb table lists in-frame clones only, not all of them. For V, J and clone size, that table is used; D and trimming come from the DNA. The sample lists more than 300,000 clones, 80% to 85% occurring once. Per germline, CDR1 SGDLS and CDR2 YYNGEE. The CDR3 spans 16 residues. Trimming left V 4 bases short and J 1 base short, with 18 bases between. In assigning cohorts, the study relied on participant-reported clinical history. The receptor's source is a woman in her 50s who had recovered from COVID-19. V is TRBV9 and J is TRBJ2-7; D call uncertain. Sequencing was carried out using PBMCs or T cells enriched from blood (not recorded which). The CDR3 DNA reads TGTGCCAGCAGCTCATGGATGGTAGCAGAATCCTACGAGCAGTACTTC. It encodes CASSSWMVAESYEQYF. The whole variable domain, filled in from reference TRBV9 and TRBJ2-7, reads DSGVTQTPKHLITATGQRVTLRCSPRSGDLSVYWYQQSLDQGLQFLIQYYNGEERAKGNILERFSAQQFPDLHSELNLSSLELGDSALYFCASSSWMVAESYEQYFGPGTRLTVT.